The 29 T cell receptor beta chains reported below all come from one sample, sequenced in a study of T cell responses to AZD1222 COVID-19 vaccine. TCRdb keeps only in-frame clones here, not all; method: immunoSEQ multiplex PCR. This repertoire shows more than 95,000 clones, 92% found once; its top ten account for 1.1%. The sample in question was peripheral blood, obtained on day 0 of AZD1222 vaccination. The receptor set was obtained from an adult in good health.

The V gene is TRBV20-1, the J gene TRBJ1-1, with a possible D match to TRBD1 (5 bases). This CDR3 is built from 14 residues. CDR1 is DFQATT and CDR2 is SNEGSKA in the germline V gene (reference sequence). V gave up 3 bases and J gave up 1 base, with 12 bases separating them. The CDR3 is CSASTGPRNTEAFF. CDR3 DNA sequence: TGCAGTGCTAGTACGGGACCGAGGAACACTGAAGCTTTCTTT.

CDR3 nucleotides: TGCGCCAGCAGCCCTGAGACCTATGGCTACACCTTC. As protein: CASSPETYGYTF. The genes are TRBV5-1 and TRBJ1-2; D remains unclear. With 4 bases removed from V and 4 bases from J, the gap between germline ends came to 8 bases. The CDR3 is 12 residues long. Germline CDR1 and CDR2: SGHRS and YFSETQ.

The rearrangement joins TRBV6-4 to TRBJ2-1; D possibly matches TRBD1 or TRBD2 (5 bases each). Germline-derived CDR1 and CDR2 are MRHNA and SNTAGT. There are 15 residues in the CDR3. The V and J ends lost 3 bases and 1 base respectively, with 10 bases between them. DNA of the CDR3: TGTGCCAGCAGTGATGGGGACGCTTCCTACAATGAGCAGTTCTTC. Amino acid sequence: CASSDGDASYNEQFF.

The CDR3: CASSAAGLAGLDTQYF. CDR3 nucleotide sequence: TGTGCCAGCAGCGCCGCGGGACTAGCGGGCCTAGATACGCAGTATTTT. The chain couples TRBV9 to TRBJ2-3, with TRBD2 matching 12 bases. V shed 3 bases, J shed 5 bases, and the junction held 7 bases outside the gene matches. Germline CDR1 and CDR2: SGDLS and YYNGEE. The CDR3 covers 16 residues. Filled out from reference TRBV9 and TRBJ2-3, the complete variable domain reads DSGVTQTPKHLITATGQRVTLRCSPRSGDLSVYWYQQSLDQGLQFLIQYYNGEERAKGNILERFSAQQFPDLHSELNLSSLELGDSALYFCASSAAGLAGLDTQYFGPGTRLTVL.

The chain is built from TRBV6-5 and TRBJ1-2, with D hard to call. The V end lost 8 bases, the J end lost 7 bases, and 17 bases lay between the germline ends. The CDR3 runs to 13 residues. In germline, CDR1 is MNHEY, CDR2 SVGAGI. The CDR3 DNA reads TGTGCCAGCCACACAGTCGCCGTGAGTGGCTACACCTTC. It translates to CASHTVAVSGYTF.

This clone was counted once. Here the CDR3 DNA reads TGCGCCATTCTAGCGGGATCTGCGAGCCTCCCCACAGATACGCAGTATTTT. As protein: CAILAGSASLPTDTQYF. V usage is TRBV10-1 and J usage is TRBJ2-3; 9 bases align to TRBD2. The CDR3 is 17 amino acids. The V and J ends lost 10 bases and 2 bases, in that order; junction bases with no gene match: 16. Germline lookup yields CDR1 WNHNN and CDR2 SYGVQD (reference sequence).

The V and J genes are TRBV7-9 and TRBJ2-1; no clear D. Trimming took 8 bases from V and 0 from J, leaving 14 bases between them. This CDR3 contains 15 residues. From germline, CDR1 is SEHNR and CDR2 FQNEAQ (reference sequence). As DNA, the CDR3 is TGTGCCAGCGCCGACTTGGCTAACTCCTACAATGAGCAGTTCTTC. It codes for CASADLANSYNEQFF.

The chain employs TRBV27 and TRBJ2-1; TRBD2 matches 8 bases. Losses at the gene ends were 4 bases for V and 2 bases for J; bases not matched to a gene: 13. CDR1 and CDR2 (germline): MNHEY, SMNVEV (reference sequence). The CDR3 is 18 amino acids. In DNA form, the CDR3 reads TGTGCCAGCAGTTGGACTAGCTTATTTAGAGGCGCCTACAATGAGCAGTTCTTC. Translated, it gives CASSWTSLFRGAYNEQFF.

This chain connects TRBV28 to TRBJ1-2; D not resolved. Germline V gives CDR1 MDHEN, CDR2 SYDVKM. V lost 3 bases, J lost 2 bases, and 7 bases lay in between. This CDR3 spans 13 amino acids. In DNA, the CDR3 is TGTGCCAGCAGTTTGGCAGGCAACTATGGCTACACCTTC. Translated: CASSLAGNYGYTF.

CDR3 nucleotide sequence: TGTGCCAGCAGCTTACCAGGGTCCTACGAGCAGTACTTC. Residues: CASSLPGSYEQYF. This chain connects TRBV7-9 to TRBJ2-7; a possible D gene is TRBD1 (5 bases). Trimming cost V 2 bases and J 1 base, with 6 bases left between them. Germline values: CDR1 SEHNR, CDR2 FQNEAQ (reference sequence). This CDR3 is 13 amino acids long.

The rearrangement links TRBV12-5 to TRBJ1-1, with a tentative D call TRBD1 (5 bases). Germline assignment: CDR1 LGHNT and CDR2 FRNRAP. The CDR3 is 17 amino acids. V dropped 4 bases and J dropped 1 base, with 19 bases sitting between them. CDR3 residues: CASGSAPNRNRNTEAFF. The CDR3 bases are TGTGCTAGTGGTTCCGCGCCAAACAGGAACCGGAACACTGAAGCTTTCTTT. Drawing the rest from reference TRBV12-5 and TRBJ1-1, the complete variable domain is DARVTQTPRHKVTEMGQEVTMRCQPILGHNTVFWYRQTMMQGLELLAYFRNRAPLDDSGMPKDRFSAEMPDATLATLKIQPSEPRDSAVYFCASGSAPNRNRNTEAFFGQGTRLTVV.

The CDR3 nucleotides are TGTGCCAGCAGCAAAGCGCTGAGAAAAGGGGGTGAAAAGCAGTACTTC. Protein sequence: CASSKALRKGGEKQYF. This chain connects TRBV21-1 to TRBJ2-7; whether TRBD1, the table's D call, matches the DNA was not checked. TRBV21-1 is termed a pseudogene. There are 16 residues in the CDR3.

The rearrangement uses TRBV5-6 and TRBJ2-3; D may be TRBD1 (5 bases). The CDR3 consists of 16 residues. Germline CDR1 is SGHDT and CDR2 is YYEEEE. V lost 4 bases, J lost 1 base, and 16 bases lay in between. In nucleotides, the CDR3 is TGTGCCAGCAGCCCGCCGCATGGCAGGGGCACAGATACGCAGTATTTT. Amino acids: CASSPPHGRGTDTQYF.

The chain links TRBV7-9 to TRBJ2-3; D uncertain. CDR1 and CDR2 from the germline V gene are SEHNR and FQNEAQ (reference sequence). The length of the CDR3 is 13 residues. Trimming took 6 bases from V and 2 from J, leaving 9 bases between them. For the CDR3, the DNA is TGTGCCAGCAGGCGCTCGGCCACAGATACGCAGTATTTT. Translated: CASRRSATDTQYF.

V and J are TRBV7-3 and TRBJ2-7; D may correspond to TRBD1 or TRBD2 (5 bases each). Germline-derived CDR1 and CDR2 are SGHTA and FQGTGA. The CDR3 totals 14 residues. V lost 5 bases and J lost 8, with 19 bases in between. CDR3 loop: CASSLPGRGSKQYF. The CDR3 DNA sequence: TGTGCCAGCAGCCTCCCCGGACGGGGCTCAAAGCAGTACTTC.

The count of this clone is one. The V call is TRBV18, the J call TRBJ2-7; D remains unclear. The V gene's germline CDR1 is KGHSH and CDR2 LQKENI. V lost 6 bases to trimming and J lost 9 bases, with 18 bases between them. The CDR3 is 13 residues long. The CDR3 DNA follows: TGTGCCAGCTCCCCTGGCAACGAGCCAGGGCAGTACTTC. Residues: CASSPGNEPGQYF.

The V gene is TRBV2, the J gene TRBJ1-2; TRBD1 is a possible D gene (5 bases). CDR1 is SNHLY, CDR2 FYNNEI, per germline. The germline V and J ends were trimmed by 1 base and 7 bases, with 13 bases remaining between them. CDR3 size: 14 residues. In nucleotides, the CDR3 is TGTGCCAGCAGTGAAGTCAGAGGGGCAGGTGGCTACACCTTC. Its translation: CASSEVRGAGGYTF.

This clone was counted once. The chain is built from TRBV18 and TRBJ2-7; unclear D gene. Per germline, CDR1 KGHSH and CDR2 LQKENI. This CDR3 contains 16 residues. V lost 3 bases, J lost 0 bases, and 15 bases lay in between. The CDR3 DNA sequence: TGTGCCAGCTCACCGAATGGCAGGAAGATCTCCTACGAGCAGTACTTC. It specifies CASSPNGRKISYEQYF.

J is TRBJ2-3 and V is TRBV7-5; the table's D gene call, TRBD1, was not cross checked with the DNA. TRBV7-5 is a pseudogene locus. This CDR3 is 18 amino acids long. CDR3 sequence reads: CARRHITRDKHPTDTQYF. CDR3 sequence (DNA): TGTGCCAGAAGACACATAACCAGGGATAAGCACCCCACAGATACGCAGTATTTT.

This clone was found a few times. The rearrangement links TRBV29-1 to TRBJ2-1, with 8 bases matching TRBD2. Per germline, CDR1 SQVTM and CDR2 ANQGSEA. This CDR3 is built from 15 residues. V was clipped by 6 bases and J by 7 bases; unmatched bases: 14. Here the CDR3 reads CSVHTFGGGGNEQFF. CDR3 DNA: TGCAGCGTCCACACCTTCGGGGGGGGAGGGAATGAGCAGTTCTTC.

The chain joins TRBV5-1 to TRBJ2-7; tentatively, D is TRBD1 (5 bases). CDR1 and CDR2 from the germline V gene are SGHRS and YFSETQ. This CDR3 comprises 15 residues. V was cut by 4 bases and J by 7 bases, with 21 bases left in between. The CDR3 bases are TGCGCCAGCAGCCCACTCCAACAGGCTAGTGGGGAGCAGTACTTC. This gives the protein CASSPLQQASGEQYF. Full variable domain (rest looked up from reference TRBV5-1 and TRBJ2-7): KAGVTQTPRYLIKTRGQQVTLSCSPISGHRSVSWYQQTPGQGLQFLFEYFSETQRNKGNFPGRFSGRQFSNSRSEMNVSTLELGDSALYLCASSPLQQASGEQYFGPGTRLTVT.

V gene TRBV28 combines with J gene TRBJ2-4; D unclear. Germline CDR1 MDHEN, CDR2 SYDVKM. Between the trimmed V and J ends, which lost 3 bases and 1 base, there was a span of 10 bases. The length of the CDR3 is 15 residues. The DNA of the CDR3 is TGTGCCAGCAGTTTGGTGGGGATCGCCAAAAACATTCAGTACTTC. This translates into CASSLVGIAKNIQYF.

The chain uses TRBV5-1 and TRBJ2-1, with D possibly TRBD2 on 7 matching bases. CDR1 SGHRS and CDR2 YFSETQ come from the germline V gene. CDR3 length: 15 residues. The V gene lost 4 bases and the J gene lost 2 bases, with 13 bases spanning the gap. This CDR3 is CASSGGASAYNEQFF. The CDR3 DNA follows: TGCGCCAGCAGCGGGGGGGCTAGCGCCTACAATGAGCAGTTCTTC. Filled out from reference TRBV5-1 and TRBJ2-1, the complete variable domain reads KAGVTQTPRYLIKTRGQQVTLSCSPISGHRSVSWYQQTPGQGLQFLFEYFSETQRNKGNFPGRFSGRQFSNSRSEMNVSTLELGDSALYLCASSGGASAYNEQFFGPGTRLTVL.

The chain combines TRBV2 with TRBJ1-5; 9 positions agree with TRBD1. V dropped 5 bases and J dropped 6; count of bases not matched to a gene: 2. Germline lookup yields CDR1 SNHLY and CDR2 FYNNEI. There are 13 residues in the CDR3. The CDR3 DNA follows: TGTGCCAGCAGTAAGACAGGGGGTCAGCCCCAGCATTTT. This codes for CASSKTGGQPQHF. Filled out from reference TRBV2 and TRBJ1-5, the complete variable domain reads EPEVTQTPSHQVTQMGQEVILRCVPISNHLYFYWYRQILGQKVEFLVSFYNNEISEKSEIFDDQFSVERPDGSNFTLKIRSTKLEDSAMYFCASSKTGGQPQHFGDGTRLSIL.

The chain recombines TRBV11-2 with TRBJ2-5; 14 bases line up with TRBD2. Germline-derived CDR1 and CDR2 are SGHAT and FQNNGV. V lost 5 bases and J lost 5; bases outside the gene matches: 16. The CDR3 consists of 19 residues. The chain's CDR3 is CASSRRLGLAGASRETQYF. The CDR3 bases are TGTGCCAGCAGCCGGCGACTGGGACTAGCGGGAGCTTCTAGGGAGACCCAGTACTTC.

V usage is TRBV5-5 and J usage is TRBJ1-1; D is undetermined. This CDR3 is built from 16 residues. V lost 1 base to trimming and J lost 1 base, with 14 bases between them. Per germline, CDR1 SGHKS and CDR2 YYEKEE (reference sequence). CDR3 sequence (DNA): TGTGCCAGCAGCTTGCCGTCGGACCCCGAGAACACTGAAGCTTTCTTT. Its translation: CASSLPSDPENTEAFF.

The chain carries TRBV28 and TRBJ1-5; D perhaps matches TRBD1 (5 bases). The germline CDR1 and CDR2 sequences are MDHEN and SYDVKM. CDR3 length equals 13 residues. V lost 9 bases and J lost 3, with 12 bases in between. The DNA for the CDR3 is TGTGCCAGTACAACAGGATTCAATCAGCCCCAGCATTTT. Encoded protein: CASTTGFNQPQHF.

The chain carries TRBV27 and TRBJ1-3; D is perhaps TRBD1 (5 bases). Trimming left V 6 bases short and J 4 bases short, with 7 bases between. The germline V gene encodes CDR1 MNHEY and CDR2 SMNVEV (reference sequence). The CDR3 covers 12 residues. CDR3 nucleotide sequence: TGTGCCAGCAGGGGGCCCGGAAACACCATATATTTT. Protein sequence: CASRGPGNTIYF.

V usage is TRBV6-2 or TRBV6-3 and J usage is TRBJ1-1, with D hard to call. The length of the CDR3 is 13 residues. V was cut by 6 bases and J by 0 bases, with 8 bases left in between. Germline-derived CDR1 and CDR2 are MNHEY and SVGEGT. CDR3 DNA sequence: TGTGCCAGCAGCGGCAGGTTGAACACTGAAGCTTTCTTT. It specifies CASSGRLNTEAFF.